This T cell receptor beta chain was captured in a study of shared clonotypes between healthy human individuals. Donors, without exception, were Caucasian adults residing in Nashville, Tennessee. The CDR3 loop spans 15 amino acids. Germline lookup yields CDR1 SGHRS and CDR2 YFSETQ. Trimming took 3 bases from V and 1 from J, leaving 13 bases between them. TCRdb keeps only in-frame clones here, not all; method: immunoSEQ multiplex PCR. The data hold more than 150,000 clones, with 90% to 95% observed a single time. Worth noting for this clone: The antigen is undetermined.

General observations from the study: Unshared clonotypes carried lower generation probabilities than those common to all four donors. Rarefaction showed that sequencing of sorted subsets was incomplete (despite large depth).

The TCR originated in a woman in her 30s in good health. Specimen: naive CD4+ T cells sorted from blood. Described subset: CD45RA+ positively selected. This chain links TRBV5-1 with TRBJ2-5; possible D gene TRBD2, 5 bases. The CDR3 spells CASSSATLVQETQYF. CDR3 coding DNA: TGCGCCAGCAGCTCGGCGACACTAGTCCAAGAGACCCAGTACTTC.